The 8 T cell receptor beta chains below all came from one sample that was sequenced in a study of tumor-infiltrating lymphocytes in primary liver carcinoma. Extraction also yielded germline DNA, while blood RNA was obtained from unsorted whole blood. From 500 ng of total RNA, TCR beta-specific cDNA was reverse-transcribed using a constant-region primer. For TCR beta, libraries were produced by three nested multiplex PCR rounds using slightly modified ARM-PCR. Running around 10 cycles apiece, the first two PCR rounds relied on TRBV1-TRBV30 forward primers together with a C-beta reverse primer. One entry per CDR3 protein results from TCRdb running MiXCR on the multiplex PCR reads. The sample holds about 200,000 distinct CDR3 sequences, around three fifths seen once. Sequenced material: peripheral blood. The receptors shown here come from a woman aged 60-75 years with primary liver carcinoma and hepatitis B virus infection.

There are many counts of this clonotype. This sequence joins TRBV6-5 and TRBJ1-6, with 9 bases fitting TRBD1. The germline V gene encodes CDR1 MNHEY and CDR2 SVGAGI. V lost 2 bases to trimming and J lost 0 bases; unmatched junction nucleotides: 11. This CDR3 is built from 20 residues. CDR3 sequence: CASSYLVVGTGSSYNSPLHF. The CDR3 DNA sequence: TGTGCCAGCAGTTACCTGGTCGTCGGGACAGGGAGCTCCTATAATTCACCCCTCCACTTT.

A single count supports this clonotype. Being one base from a much bigger clone, this may be a read error. The chain combines TRBV6-5 with TRBJ1-3, with a possible D match to TRBD1 (5 bases). Germline lookup yields CDR1 MNHEY and CDR2 SVGAGI. CDR3 size: 16 residues. The CDR3 DNA follows: TGTGCCAGCAGTCAACGGGGCAGGGCCTCTGGAAGCACCATATATTTT. This sequence encodes CASSQRGRASGSTIYF.

Regarding this clonotype: As the CDR3 is not closed by the conserved phenylalanine or tryptophan, this likely results from a read error. The chain has TRBV6-5 and TRBJ1-2; D remains unclear. Germline CDR1 reads MNHEY; CDR2 reads SVGAGI. The V and J ends lost 6 bases and 6 bases respectively, with 14 bases between them. The CDR3 consists of 13 residues. The CDR3: CASSNGLKNGYTS. For the CDR3, the DNA is TGTGCCAGCAGCAACGGGCTCAAAAATGGCTACACCTCC.

Only a few counts were recorded for this clonotype. V gene TRBV30 combines with J gene TRBJ2-5; no definite D call. Trimming left V 0 bases short and J 7 bases short, with 12 bases between. Germline assignment: CDR1 GTSNPN and CDR2 SVGIG (reference sequence). The CDR3 spans 13 residues. The CDR3, as DNA: TGTGCCTGGAGTGTGGGTCCGAGAAGGACCCAGTACTTC. The encoded protein is CAWSVGPRRTQYF.

As for this clonotype: At one end, the junction sequence differs from germline, possibly due to a read error. This chain connects TRBV29-1 to TRBJ2-3, with D unclear. The CDR3 has 11 amino acids. Germline values: CDR1 SQVTM, CDR2 ANQGSEA. DNA for the CDR3: TGCAGCGCCAAGGGTGGAGATACGCAGTACTTT. Translation gives CSAKGGDTQYF.

This clonotype has only one observation. Its ends do not fully match the called genes, so a read error is possible. This chain joins TRBV11-2 and TRBJ1-1; the D is unclear. The CDR3 is 16 residues long. From germline, CDR1 is SGHAT and CDR2 FQNNGV. The CDR3 sequence: CVSSFEAQIMNTEAFF. DNA for the CDR3: TGTGTCAGCAGCTTTGAAGCGCAGATAATGAACACTGAAGCTTTCTTT.

This clonotype was seen a single time. At one of its ends the junction is not consistent with the germline gene, which may arise from a read error. The chain is built from TRBV29-1 and TRBJ2-3, with 9 bases that match TRBD2. CDR1 and CDR2 (germline): SQVTM, ANQGSEA. The CDR3 totals 14 residues. The CDR3 reads CSSAGGIGTDTQYF. In DNA form, the CDR3 reads TGCAGCAGTGCGGGAGGGATCGGGACAGACACGCAGTATTTT.

As regards this clonotype: Being one base from a much bigger clone, this may be a read error. V gene TRBV11-2 combines with J gene TRBJ1-2; D gene uncertain. Trimming removed 5 bases from V and 5 bases from J, with 15 bases in between. Germline-derived CDR1 and CDR2 are SGHAT and FQNNGV. This CDR3 is 14 amino acids long. This chain's CDR3 is CASSPEAEPYGYTF. DNA for the CDR3: TGTGCCAGCAGCCCAGAGGCAGAACCGTATGGCTACACCTTC.